Sequencing of this TCR beta chain was carried out in a study of blood T cell repertoires in COVID-19. Study details: Samples representing acute and convalescent COVID-19 were sourced from the United States, Italy and Spain.

Using immunoSEQ multiplex PCR, the repertoire was profiled, and TCRdb retains in-frame clones only, with some absent. The table includes a few hundred thousand clones, 65% to 90% detected once. With V trimmed by 6 bases and J by 1 base, 8 bases remained unmatched. In germline, CDR1 is MNHEY, CDR2 SVGAGI. This CDR3 region has 15 residues. The sample holds one count of this clone. This sequence joins TRBV6-5 and TRBJ2-7, with 8 bases lining up with TRBD1. The sequenced material came from peripheral blood. The receptor was isolated from a woman between 65 and 79 years old with COVID-19, enrolled during active disease. The DNA for the CDR3 is TGTGCCAGCAGCCGAGGACAGGGTCTATCCTACGAGCAGTACTTC. It translates to CASSRGQGLSYEQYF.